This T cell receptor (beta chain) was identified in a study of response to subunit inactivated influenza vaccine. TCRdb reanalysed the RT-PCR reads using MiXCR and keeps one entry per CDR3 protein. The top ten clones hold more than 9% of a sample with approximately 680,000 distinct CDR3 sequences, about 15% of them seen once. Here the sequenced sample was PBMCs from blood, taken 12 days after vaccination. This sequence originates from a man aged 45-60 years who received an inactivated influenza vaccine.

The CDR3 loop reads CASSLDGGAFNEQFF. As DNA, the CDR3 is TGTGCCAGCAGTTTAGACGGGGGGGCTTTCAATGAGCAGTTCTTC. This rearrangement joins TRBV12-3 or TRBV12-4 to TRBJ2-1; the match to TRBD2 covers 8 bases. The CDR3 contains 15 residues. The junction had 5 bases not matched to a gene; V was cut back by 1 base and J by 6 bases.